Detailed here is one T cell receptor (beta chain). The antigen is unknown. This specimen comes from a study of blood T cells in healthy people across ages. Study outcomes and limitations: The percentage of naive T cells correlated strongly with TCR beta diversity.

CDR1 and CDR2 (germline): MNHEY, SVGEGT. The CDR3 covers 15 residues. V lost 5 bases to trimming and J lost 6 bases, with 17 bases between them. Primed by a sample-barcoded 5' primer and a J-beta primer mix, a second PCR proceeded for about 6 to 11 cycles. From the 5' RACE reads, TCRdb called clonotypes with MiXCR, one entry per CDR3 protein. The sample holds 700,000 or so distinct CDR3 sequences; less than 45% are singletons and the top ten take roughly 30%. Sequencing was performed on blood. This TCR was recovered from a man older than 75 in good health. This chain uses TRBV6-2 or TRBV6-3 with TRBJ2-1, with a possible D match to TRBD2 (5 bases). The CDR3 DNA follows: TGTGCCAGCAGTAAACTAGGAGAGGGCTCCAATGAGCAGTTCTTC. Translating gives CASSKLGEGSNEQFF.